The table lists the clone carrying this T cell receptor beta chain with many counts. Its antigen remains unidentified. The data were taken from a study of CD8 T cells in ankylosing spondylitis. The CDR3 spans 16 residues. The ends were cut back, 0 bases at V and 0 bases at J, with 10 bases in the middle. The V gene's germline CDR1 is SGHRS and CDR2 YFSETQ. Study findings and constraints: One TCR beta motif, made up of under ten highly homologous variants, appeared characteristic of ankylosing spondylitis blood. Significant enrichment of disease-linked clones was reportedly seen in matched ankylosing spondylitis synovial fluid.

Scientists made TCR beta libraries using quantitative 5'-RACE with molecular barcodes. TCRdb passed the 5' RACE reads through MiXCR, listing each CDR3 protein once. The sample comprises more than 300,000 distinct CDR3 sequences, 11% of which are singletons, and roughly 9% rests with the top ten. The TCR was taken from a female donor with ankylosing spondylitis or in good health (not recorded which). The chain links TRBV5-1 to TRBJ2-1; D possibly matches TRBD1 or TRBD2 (5 bases each). Sequencing used blood, either unsorted or a sorted T cell fraction (not recorded which). The CDR3 nucleotides are TGCGCCAGCAGCTTGGAGGGACGTCACTCCTACAATGAGCAGTTCTTC. Translation gives CASSLEGRHSYNEQFF.